These 21 T cell receptor beta chains were sequenced from one sample in a study of blood T cell repertoires in COVID-19. Profiled with immunoSEQ multiplex PCR; TCRdb holds only in-frame clones, not every one. The sample consists of a few hundred thousand clones, 75% to 85% of them appearing once. The sequencing sample was made of PBMCs or T cells enriched from blood (not recorded which). The receptors shown here come from a woman aged 40 to 50 with acute COVID-19.

A note on this clone: One junction end disagrees with the germline gene, perhaps due to a read error. The rearrangement links TRBV28 to TRBJ2-7; 8 bases line up with TRBD1. The germline gives CDR1 MDHEN, CDR2 SYDVKM. This CDR3 contains 12 residues. The CDR3 sequence: CASSLDRVSLIF. In nucleotides, the CDR3 is TGTGCCAGCAGTTTGGACAGGGTTTCTCTAATCTTC.

This sequence joins TRBV13 and TRBJ1-2, with 11 bases that match TRBD1. The CDR3 is made up of 15 amino acids. With 3 bases clipped from V and 7 bases from J, the junction kept 7 bases outside the gene matches. Germline V gene data show CDR1 as PRHDT and CDR2 as FYEKMQ (reference sequence). CDR3 protein: CASSFAGTGGGGYTF. The CDR3 coding sequence is TGTGCCAGCAGCTTTGCCGGGACAGGGGGAGGTGGCTACACCTTC.

This clone turned up a few times. V usage is TRBV6-1 and J usage is TRBJ2-2; TRBD2 matches 9 bases. The CDR3 has 16 amino acids. Trimming at V came to 3 bases and at J to 7 bases, leaving 9 bases not matched to a gene. Germline assignment: CDR1 MNHNS and CDR2 SASEGT. CDR3 region: CASSDLPKREVGELFF. The CDR3 nucleotides read TGTGCCAGCAGTGATTTACCCAAGCGGGAGGTCGGGGAGCTGTTTTTT.

This chain joins TRBV5-4 and TRBJ2-2; TRBD2 matches 9 bases. The V and J ends lost 0 bases and 9 bases, in that order; junction bases with no gene match: 9. Per the germline V gene, CDR1 is SGHNT and CDR2 is YYREEE (reference sequence). This CDR3 comprises 16 residues. CDR3 sequence: CASSLDSGRRFRELFF. The CDR3 DNA follows: TGTGCCAGCAGCTTGGATAGCGGGAGAAGGTTCAGGGAGCTGTTTTTT.

The J gene is TRBJ2-7, the V gene TRBV5-1, with D perhaps matching TRBD1 (5 bases). Germline V gives CDR1 SGHRS, CDR2 YFSETQ. The CDR3 extends over 13 amino acids. V dropped 3 bases and J dropped 2 bases, with 9 bases sitting between them. CDR3 nucleotide sequence: TGCGCCAGCAGCTCCCCGACAGCCTACGAGCAGTACTTC. Protein product: CASSSPTAYEQYF.

This clone was detected only a few times. The chain combines TRBV29-1 with TRBJ1-3, with 9 bases fitting TRBD1. Germline V gene sequence: CDR1 SQVTM, CDR2 ANQGSEA. Trimming removed 1 base from V and 4 bases from J; junction bases left unmatched: 2. The CDR3 extends over 14 amino acids. CDR3 loop: CSVEGTGDGNTIYF. The CDR3 coding sequence is TGCAGCGTTGAAGGGACAGGGGACGGAAACACCATATATTTT.

The V and J genes are TRBV19 and TRBJ1-2; D remains ambiguous. Trimming stripped 2 bases from V and 7 bases from J, with 8 bases between. The CDR3 totals 12 residues. CDR1 is LNHDA and CDR2 is SQIVND in the germline V gene (reference sequence). The CDR3 is CASSIYSLGYTF. The CDR3 nucleotides are TGTGCCAGTAGTATATACAGCCTTGGCTACACCTTC.

This clone was recorded a few times. The chain recombines TRBV7-3 with TRBJ2-7; D is uncertain. This CDR3 comprises 12 residues. Germline V gene sequence: CDR1 SGHTA, CDR2 FQGTGA. Trimming cost V 2 bases and J 6 bases, with 8 bases left between them. CDR3 sequence reads: CASSLRPGEQYF. CDR3 in DNA: TGTGCCAGCAGCTTACGCCCCGGCGAGCAGTACTTC.

This rearrangement joins TRBV5-1 to TRBJ1-6, with 9 nucleotides matching TRBD1. V shed 0 bases and J 9 bases; nucleotides not matched to a gene: 4. Germline CDR1 is SGHRS and CDR2 is YFSETQ. The CDR3 totals 15 residues. The CDR3 reads CASSLVRTGVSPLHF. The CDR3 region has the DNA TGCGCCAGCAGCTTGGTCCGGACAGGGGTTTCACCCCTCCACTTT.

The sample holds one count of this clone. The V call is TRBV3-1 (or the pseudogene TRBV3-2), the J call TRBJ1-1; D perhaps matches TRBD1 (6 bases). V was shortened by 1 base and J by 7 bases, with 10 bases between the two germline ends. The CDR3 consists of 13 residues. Germline CDR1 and CDR2: LGHDT and YNNKEL (reference sequence). The CDR3, as DNA: TGTGCCAGCAGCCAAGGCAGGGGAATTGAAGCTTTCTTT. Encoded protein: CASSQGRGIEAFF.

The rearrangement links TRBV28 to TRBJ1-1; D gene ambiguous. Trimming took off 8 bases at V and 5 bases at J, with 12 bases between the two ends. This CDR3 has 12 amino acids. CDR1 MDHEN and CDR2 SYDVKM come from the germline V gene. Here the CDR3 DNA reads TGTGCCAGCGAGGGAAAGGAAACTGAAGCTTTCTTT. Its translation: CASEGKETEAFF.

The chain uses TRBV5-1 and TRBJ1-6, with unresolved D. CDR1 and CDR2 from the germline V gene are SGHRS and YFSETQ. V was cut by 3 bases and J by 11 bases, with 18 bases left in between. The length of the CDR3 is 15 residues. This chain's CDR3 is CASSSTGLTGAPLHF. CDR3 bases: TGCGCCAGCAGCTCAACCGGCCTAACCGGAGCACCCCTCCACTTT.

The rearrangement joins TRBV29-1 to TRBJ1-5; tentative D call: TRBD1 (6 bases). Germline CDR1 reads SQVTM; CDR2 reads ANQGSEA. This CDR3 contains 14 residues. V gave up 4 bases and J gave up 3 bases, with 13 bases separating them. As DNA, the CDR3 is TGCAGCGTTGTTTTACAGGGCTACAATCAGCCCCAGCATTTT. Protein sequence: CSVVLQGYNQPQHF.

The DNA for the CDR3 is TGTGCCAGCAGCTTACGACGGGTGAACACCGGGGAGCTGTTTTTT. It yields the protein CASSLRRVNTGELFF. The rearrangement uses TRBV7-2 and TRBJ2-2; D is unclear. The CDR3 is made up of 15 amino acids. Germline V gene data show CDR1 as SGHTA and CDR2 as FQGNSA. Deletions cut 2 bases from V and 1 base from J, with 8 bases between.

The J gene is TRBJ1-6, the V gene TRBV11-2; D is unclear. The CDR3 sequence is 15 residues long. The V end was cut by 4 bases, the J end by 0 bases, with 7 bases between. Germline V gene lookup returns CDR1 SGHAT and CDR2 FQNNGV. CDR3 amino acids: CASSWESSYNSPLHF. CDR3 DNA: TGTGCCAGCAGCTGGGAGAGCTCCTATAATTCACCCCTCCACTTT.

This chain uses TRBV11-2 with TRBJ2-2; D is possibly TRBD1 (6 bases). CDR3 size: 14 residues. Germline CDR1 is SGHAT and CDR2 is FQNNGV. Trimming shortened V by 5 bases and J by 6 bases, and 13 bases separated the two germline ends. CDR3 in DNA: TGTGCCAGCAGCACCATTCCAGGGGCCGGGGAGCTGTTTTTT. The encoded protein is CASSTIPGAGELFF.

The chain combines TRBV7-9 with TRBJ1-1, with D unclear. The CDR3 sequence is 12 residues long. The ends were cut back, 5 bases at V and 7 bases at J, with 11 bases in the middle. The germline CDR1 and CDR2 sequences are SEHNR and FQNEAQ (reference sequence). The CDR3 DNA sequence: TGTGCCAGCAGCCCTAGACTGAATGAAGCTTTCTTT. Encoded protein: CASSPRLNEAFF.

The chain employs TRBV28 and TRBJ1-5; 9 bases map to TRBD1. The germline V gene encodes CDR1 MDHEN and CDR2 SYDVKM. The CDR3 loop spans 15 amino acids. V dropped 6 bases and J dropped 5; count of bases not matched to a gene: 8. CDR3 amino acids: CASRPRDREDQPQHF. In DNA form, the CDR3 reads TGTGCCAGCAGACCCCGGGACAGGGAGGATCAGCCCCAGCATTTT.

The rearrangement joins TRBV2 to TRBJ2-3, with TRBD2 matching over 8 bases. The length of the CDR3 is 15 residues. Germline assignment: CDR1 SNHLY and CDR2 FYNNEI. V dropped 4 bases and J dropped 0; count of bases not matched to a gene: 3. DNA for the CDR3: TGTGCCAGCAGTGCGAGCGGGGGTAGCACAGATACGCAGTATTTT. Encoded protein: CASSASGGSTDTQYF.

The chain joins TRBV12-5 to TRBJ1-2; possibly TRBD1 for D (5 bases). Germline CDR1 is LGHNT and CDR2 is FRNRAP. This CDR3 is 13 amino acids long. The V and J ends lost 6 bases and 3 bases respectively, with 11 bases between them. CDR3 DNA sequence: TGTGCTAGTGGGACAGACACAGACTATGGCTACACCTTC. Amino acid sequence: CASGTDTDYGYTF.

The chain uses TRBV4-2 and TRBJ2-2; TRBD2 might be the D (7 bases). Germline V gene sequence: CDR1 LGHNA, CDR2 YNFKEQ. V lost 0 bases to trimming and J lost 6 bases, with 14 bases between them. This CDR3 is 16 amino acids long. The DNA of the CDR3 is TGTGCCAGCAGCCAAGATCCAAGAGGGGGGGCCGGGGAGCTGTTTTTT. It yields the protein CASSQDPRGGAGELFF.